A selection of T cell receptor beta chains follows, all from one sample in a study of shared clonotypes between healthy human individuals. Sequencing was performed with immunoSEQ multiplex PCR; in TCRdb, only in-frame clones are kept and a portion is missing. The sample carries millions of clones, around 95% recorded once. The sequenced sample consisted of naive CD4+ T cells sorted from blood. The origin of the receptors is a man between 18 and 29 years old in good health. The CDR3 runs from the conserved cysteine through the conserved F or W. The D gene is left open where the match is weak. A row's size may be missing; if present it is once, few, many or a size class.

>TRBV5-4|.|.|TRBJ1-6
CASSHVGEIYNSPLHF
TGTGCCAGCAGTCATGTAGGTGAAATATATAATTCACCCCTCCACTTT
>TRBV5-1|TRBD1|.|TRBJ1-3
CASSWGQANSGNTIYF
TGCGCCAGCAGCTGGGGACAGGCCAACTCTGGAAACACCATATATTTT
>TRBV27|.|.|TRBJ1-5
CASSLIGGNQPQHF
TGTGCCAGCAGTTTAATTGGGGGCAATCAGCCCCAGCATTTT
>TRBV5-4|.|.|TRBJ2-7
CASSLLGGSEEQYF
TGTGCCAGCAGCTTGCTAGGCGGGTCGGAGGAGCAGTACTTC
>TRBV15|TRBD2|.|TRBJ2-1
CATSAGGLYNEQFF
TGTGCCACCAGTGCGGGAGGGCTCTACAATGAGCAGTTCTTC
>TRBV11-1|.|.|TRBJ2-1
CASSLGGGSYNEQFF
TGTGCCAGCAGCTTAGGGGGTGGCTCCTACAATGAGCAGTTCTTC
>TRBV11-2|.|.|TRBJ2-1
CASSSGSATYNEQFF
TGTGCCAGCAGCTCCGGGAGTGCAACCTACAATGAGCAGTTCTTC
>TRBV4-1|.|.|TRBJ1-1
CASSQEKWVNTEAFF
TGCGCCAGCAGCCAAGAGAAGTGGGTGAACACTGAAGCTTTCTTT
>TRBV5-1|.|.|TRBJ2-5
CASSLRGQETQYF
TGCGCCAGCAGTTTACGGGGTCAAGAGACCCAGTACTTC
>TRBV30|TRBD1|.|TRBJ1-5
CAANRGSNQPQHF
TGTGCCGCAAACAGGGGTAGCAATCAGCCCCAGCATTTT
>TRBV25-1|.|.|TRBJ1-1
CASRRTPNTEAFF
TGTGCCAGCAGGCGGACCCCAAACACTGAAGCTTTCTTT
>TRBV14|TRBD2|.|TRBJ2-1
CASSQVILAGAYNEQFF
TGTGCCAGCAGCCAAGTTATCCTAGCGGGAGCCTACAATGAGCAGTTCTTC
>TRBV5-1|.|.|TRBJ2-5
CASSLGQHQETQYF
TGCGCCAGCAGCTTGGGACAGCACCAAGAGACCCAGTACTTC
>TRBV6-1|TRBD2|.|TRBJ2-1
CASGTSGLSYNEQFF
TGTGCCAGCGGCACTAGCGGGTTATCCTACAATGAGCAGTTCTTC
>TRBV10-3|.|.|TRBJ2-7
CAISEGLNYEQYF
TGTGCCATCAGTGAGGGGCTGAACTACGAGCAGTACTTC
>TRBV7-3|.|.|TRBJ1-1
CASSLSRMNTEAFF
TGTGCCAGCAGCTTAAGTAGGATGAACACTGAAGCTTTCTTT
>TRBV4-1|.|.|TRBJ1-5
CASSQDPRVGASNQPQHF
TGCGCCAGCAGCCAAGATCCAAGGGTTGGGGCGAGCAATCAGCCCCAGCATTTT
>TRBV30|.|once|TRBJ2-1
CAWRVSDSYNEQFF
TGTGCCTGGAGGGTGAGCGATTCCTACAATGAGCAGTTCTTC
>TRBV2|.|.|TRBJ1-5
CASSGENNQPQHF
TGTGCCAGCAGTGGGGAGAACAATCAGCCCCAGCATTTT
>TRBV6-6|.|.|TRBJ1-4
CASTLTGLLGEKLFF
TGTGCCAGCACCCTCACGGGGTTATTGGGTGAAAAACTGTTTTTT
>TRBV5-1|TRBD1|.|TRBJ1-4
CASSLGDRDEKLFF
TGCGCCAGCAGCTTGGGGGACAGGGATGAAAAACTGTTTTTT
>TRBV2|.|.|TRBJ2-1
CASSEMRTPTYNEQFF
TGTGCCAGCAGTGAGATGCGGACCCCGACTTACAATGAGCAGTTCTTC
>TRBV18|.|.|TRBJ2-7
CASSQTGNSYEQYF
TGTGCCAGCTCACAAACGGGGAATTCGTACGAGCAGTACTTC
>TRBV6-5|.|.|TRBJ2-2
CASRRGLRTGELFF
TGTGCCAGCAGAAGGGGTTTACGGACCGGGGAGCTGTTTTTT
>TRBV6-6|.|.|TRBJ2-5
CASSYPRNRQETQYF
TGTGCCAGCAGTTACCCCCGGAACCGACAAGAGACCCAGTACTTC
>TRBV10-1|.|.|TRBJ1-3
CASSPDSGYGNTIYF
TGCGCCAGCAGTCCGGACAGTGGGTATGGAAACACCATATATTTT
>TRBV2|.|.|TRBJ2-1
CASSDDEQFF
TGTGCCAGCAGTGACGATGAGCAGTTCTTC
>TRBV18|.|.|TRBJ2-4
CASSPLSRVDIQYF
TGTGCCAGCTCACCATTGTCCAGGGTGGACATTCAGTACTTC
>TRBV23-1|.|.|TRBJ1-1
CASSQSIVAFF
TGCGCCAGCAGTCAATCGATCGTGGCTTTCTTT
>TRBV7-2|TRBD2|.|TRBJ2-7
CASRDGTTSEQYF
TGTGCCAGCAGGGACGGGACTACTAGCGAGCAGTACTTC
>TRBV28|TRBD2|.|TRBJ2-4
CASSSGLAGELAKNIQYF
TGTGCCAGCAGCTCCGGACTAGCGGGGGAGCTAGCCAAAAACATTCAGTACTTC
>TRBV7-2|TRBD2|few|TRBJ2-1
CASSLGLAAYNEQFF
TGTGCCAGCAGCTTAGGACTAGCGGCCTACAATGAGCAGTTCTTC
>TRBV4-1|TRBD2|once|TRBJ2-7
CASSQGAVTSGRGEQYF
TGCGCCAGCAGCCAAGGAGCCGTGACTAGCGGGAGGGGCGAGCAGTACTTC
>TRBV5-6|.|once|TRBJ2-6
CASSSRVASGANVLTF
TGTGCCAGCAGCTCCCGGGTGGCCTCTGGGGCCAACGTCCTGACTTTC
>TRBV6-5|TRBD1|.|TRBJ2-6
CASTPTGVGANVLTF
TGTGCCAGCACCCCTACAGGGGTCGGGGCCAACGTCCTGACTTTC
>TRBV2|TRBD1|.|TRBJ2-7
CAGANRDSSYEQYF
TGTGCCGGGGCTAACCGGGACAGCTCCTACGAGCAGTACTTC
>TRBV18|.|.|TRBJ1-1
CASSPPMRQAKAEAFF
TGTGCCAGCTCACCACCGATGAGACAGGCCAAGGCTGAAGCTTTCTTT
>TRBV10-3|TRBD1|.|TRBJ2-7
CAISVGQGPSYEQYF
TGTGCCATCAGTGTTGGACAGGGTCCTTCCTACGAGCAGTACTTC
>TRBV28|TRBD2|.|TRBJ2-5
CASLEAGGGETQYF
TGTGCCAGTTTGGAGGCGGGGGGAGGAGAGACCCAGTACTTC
>TRBV19|.|.|TRBJ2-5
CASSERAALDQYF
TGTGCCAGTAGTGAAAGGGCCGCTTTAGATCAGTACTTC
>TRBV11-2|TRBD2|.|TRBJ2-5
CASSLGTSGRGETQYF
TGTGCCAGCAGCTTAGGAACTAGCGGGAGGGGAGAGACCCAGTACTTC
>TRBV19|.|.|TRBJ2-6
CASSIDHSSSGANVLTF
TGTGCCAGTAGTATAGATCACTCCAGCTCTGGGGCCAACGTCCTGACTTTC
>TRBV4-1|TRBD1|.|TRBJ1-1
CASSQEGDRGLRNTEAFF
TGCGCCAGCAGCCAAGAAGGGGACAGGGGGCTACGGAACACTGAAGCTTTCTTT
>TRBV2|TRBD1|.|TRBJ2-2
CASQRQGPAWSTGELFF
TGTGCCAGCCAAAGACAGGGACCGGCTTGGAGCACCGGGGAGCTGTTTTTT
>TRBV5-1|.|.|TRBJ1-2
CASSLADRNYGYTF
TGCGCCAGCAGCTTGGCCGACAGGAACTATGGCTACACCTTC
>TRBV9|.|.|TRBJ1-2
CASSATLTELGHGYTF
TGTGCCAGCAGCGCGACCTTAACGGAATTGGGGCATGGCTACACCTTC
>TRBV7-6|.|.|TRBJ2-1
CASSDHRVSYNEQFF
TGTGCCAGCAGCGATCACAGGGTTTCCTACAATGAGCAGTTCTTC
>TRBV4-3|.|.|TRBJ2-5
CASSRHHQETQYF
TGCGCCAGCAGCCGACACCACCAAGAGACCCAGTACTTC
>TRBV7-9|.|.|TRBJ2-5
CASSLGQGLDQETQYF
TGTGCCAGCAGCTTAGGGCAGGGGTTGGACCAAGAGACCCAGTACTTC
>TRBV25-1|.|.|TRBJ1-1
CASSWTLNTEAFF
TGTGCCAGCAGCTGGACGTTAAACACTGAAGCTTTCTTT
>TRBV27|TRBD1|.|TRBJ2-7
CASRPNWDRASYEQYF
TGTGCCAGCAGGCCCAACTGGGACAGGGCCTCCTACGAGCAGTACTTC
>TRBV7-9|.|.|TRBJ1-1
CASSQGLENTEAFF
TGTGCCAGCAGCCAAGGTCTTGAGAACACTGAAGCTTTCTTT